A selection of T cell receptor beta chains follows, all from one sample in a study of cytomegalovirus exposure and HLA in healthy donors. Method: immunoSEQ multiplex PCR; TCRdb's copy keeps in-frame clones and lacks some. The profile covers about 130,000 clones, with around two thirds appearing a single time and roughly 4.5% taken by the ten largest. The material sequenced was PBMCs. The receptors derive from a man aged 18 to 30 in good health and CMV-seropositive. CDR3s include the opening cysteine and the closing phenylalanine or tryptophan. D genes are given only for firm matches. Part of the rows lack a size; the others show once, few, many or a class for expanded clones.

>once|TRBV27|-
CASSLRGGTYNEQFF
>-|TRBV18|-
CASSPSPDQPQHF
>-|TRBV7-2|-
CASSPRRLADTQYF
>-|TRBV7-2|-
CASSTPGAYEQYF
>-|TRBV5-1|-
CASSLDASRVAEAFF
>-|TRBV4-1|-
CASSLGGIYEQYF
>few|TRBV7-2|-
CASSPSTGSTDTQYF
>-|TRBV5-8|TRBD1
CASSFGTVQTLIF
>-|TRBV5-1|TRBD2
CASSLAGGAYEQYF
>once|TRBV7-9|-
CATFDGITGELFF
>-|TRBV28|-
CASSLGAFRGYGYTF
>few|TRBV30|TRBD2
CAVASGRKDEQYF
>-|TRBV7-9|TRBD2
CASSAMGGRQGTQYF
>-|TRBV7-9|TRBD1
CASSLVQGAGASYEQYF
>-|TRBV10-3|TRBD2
CAISDPEARTSGDRVGEQFF